One and the same sample provided the 2 T cell receptor beta chains below, sequenced in a study of human T cells and chemical hapten exposure. Documented time point: pre-sensitization, week 0. The treatment denotes: therapeutic diphenylcyclopropenone sensitization with weekly scalp DPC. From the RACE reads, TCRdb called clonotypes with MiXCR, one entry per CDR3 protein. The data hold roughly 40,000 distinct CDR3 sequences, with around 12% observed a single time. The source material was whole blood, sampled in connection with sensitization to the hapten diphenylcyclopropenone (DPC). These receptors all stem from a woman aged 25-40 years with alopecia areata. Some clones in this sample may be carry-over from other donors' samples.

This clonotype was observed at least ten times. The chain uses TRBV7-8 and TRBJ2-2, with a tentative D call TRBD2 (6 bases). CDR1 and CDR2 from the germline V gene are SGHVS and FQNEAQ. With 5 bases removed from V and 7 bases from J, the gap between germline ends came to 17 bases. This CDR3 has 15 residues. The CDR3 loop is CASSQVITGVGELFF. The CDR3, as DNA: TGTGCCAGCAGCCAGGTCATAACGGGAGTCGGGGAGCTGTTTTTT.

V and J are TRBV6-5 and TRBJ2-3; D is uncertain. This CDR3 has 15 amino acids. Looked up from germline, CDR1 is MNHEY and CDR2 is SVGAGI. Trimming shortened V by 6 bases and J by 5 bases, and 18 bases separated the two germline ends. CDR3 in amino acids: CASRVLGQYRDTQYF. CDR3 DNA sequence: TGTGCCAGCAGGGTATTGGGCCAGTATAGAGATACGCAGTATTTT.